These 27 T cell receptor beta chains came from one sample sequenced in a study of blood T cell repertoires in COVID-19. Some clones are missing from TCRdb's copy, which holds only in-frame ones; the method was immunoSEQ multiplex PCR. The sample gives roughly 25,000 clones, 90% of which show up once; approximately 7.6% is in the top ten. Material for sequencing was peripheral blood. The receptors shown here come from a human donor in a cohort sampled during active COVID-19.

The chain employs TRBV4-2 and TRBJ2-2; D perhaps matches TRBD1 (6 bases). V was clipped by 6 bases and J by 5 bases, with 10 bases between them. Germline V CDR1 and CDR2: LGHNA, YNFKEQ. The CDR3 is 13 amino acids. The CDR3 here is CASSDRSTGELFF. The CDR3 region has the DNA TGTGCCAGCAGTGACAGGTCAACCGGGGAGCTGTTTTTT.

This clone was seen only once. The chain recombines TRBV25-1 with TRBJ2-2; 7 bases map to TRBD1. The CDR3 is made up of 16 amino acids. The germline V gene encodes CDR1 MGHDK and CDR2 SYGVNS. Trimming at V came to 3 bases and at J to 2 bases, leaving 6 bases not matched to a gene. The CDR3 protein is CASSDRDRANTGELFF. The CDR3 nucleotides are TGTGCCAGCAGTGACCGTGACAGGGCCAACACCGGGGAGCTGTTTTTT.

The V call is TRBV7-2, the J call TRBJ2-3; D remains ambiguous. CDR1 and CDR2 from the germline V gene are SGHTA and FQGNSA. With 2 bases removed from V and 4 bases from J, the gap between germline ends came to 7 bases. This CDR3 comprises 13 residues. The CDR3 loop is CASSLSDADTQYF. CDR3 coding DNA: TGTGCCAGCAGCTTAAGCGATGCAGATACGCAGTATTTT.

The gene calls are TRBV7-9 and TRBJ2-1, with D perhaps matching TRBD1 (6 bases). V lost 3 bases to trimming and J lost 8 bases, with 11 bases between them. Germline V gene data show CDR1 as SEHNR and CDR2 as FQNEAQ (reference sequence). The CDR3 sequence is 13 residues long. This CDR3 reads CASSFSRGDEQFF. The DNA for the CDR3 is TGTGCCAGCAGCTTCTCCAGGGGTGATGAGCAGTTCTTC. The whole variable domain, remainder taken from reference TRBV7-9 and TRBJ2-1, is DTGVSQNPRHKITKRGQNVTFRCDPISEHNRLYWYRQTLGQGPEFLTYFQNEAQLEKSRLLSDRFSAERPKGSFSTLEIQRTEQGDSAMYLCASSFSRGDEQFFGPGTRLTVL.

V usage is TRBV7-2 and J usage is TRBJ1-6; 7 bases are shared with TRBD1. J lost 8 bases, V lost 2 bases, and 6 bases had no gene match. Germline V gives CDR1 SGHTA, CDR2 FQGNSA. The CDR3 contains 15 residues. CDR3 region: CASSLKGQAHSPLHF. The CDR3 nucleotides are TGTGCCAGCAGCTTAAAAGGACAGGCCCATTCACCCCTCCACTTT.

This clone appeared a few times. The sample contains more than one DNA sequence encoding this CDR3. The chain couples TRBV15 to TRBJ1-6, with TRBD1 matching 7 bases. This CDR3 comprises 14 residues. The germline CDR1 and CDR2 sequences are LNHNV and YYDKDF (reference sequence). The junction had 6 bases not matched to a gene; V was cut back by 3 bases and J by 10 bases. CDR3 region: CATSSDRVGSPLHF. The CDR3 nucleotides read TGTGCCACCAGCAGTGACAGGGTTGGGTCACCCCTCCACTTT.

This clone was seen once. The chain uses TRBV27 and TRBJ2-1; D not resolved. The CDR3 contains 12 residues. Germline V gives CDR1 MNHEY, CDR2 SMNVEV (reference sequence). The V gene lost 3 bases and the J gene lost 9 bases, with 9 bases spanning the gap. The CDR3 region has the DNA TGTGCCAGCAGTTTGGGTCGAGGTGAGCAGTTCTTC. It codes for CASSLGRGEQFF.

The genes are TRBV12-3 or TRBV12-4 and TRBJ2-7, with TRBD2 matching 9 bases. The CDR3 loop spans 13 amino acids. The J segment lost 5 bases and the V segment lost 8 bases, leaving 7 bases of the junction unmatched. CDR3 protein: CASVFSGSNEQYF. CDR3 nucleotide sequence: TGTGCCAGCGTTTTTAGCGGGAGTAACGAGCAGTACTTC.

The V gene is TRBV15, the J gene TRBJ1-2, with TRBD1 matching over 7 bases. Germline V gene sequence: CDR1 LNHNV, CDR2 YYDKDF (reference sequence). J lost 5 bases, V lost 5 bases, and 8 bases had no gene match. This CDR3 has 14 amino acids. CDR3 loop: CATSGRDSTYGYTF. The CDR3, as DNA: TGTGCCACCAGCGGCCGGGACAGCACGTATGGCTACACCTTC.

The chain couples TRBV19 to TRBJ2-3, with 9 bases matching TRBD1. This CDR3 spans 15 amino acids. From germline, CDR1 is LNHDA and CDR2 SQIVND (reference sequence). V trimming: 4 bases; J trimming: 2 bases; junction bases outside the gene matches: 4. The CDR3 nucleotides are TGTGCCAGTAGTAGGACAGGGGCAAACACAGATACGCAGTATTTT. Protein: CASSRTGANTDTQYF.

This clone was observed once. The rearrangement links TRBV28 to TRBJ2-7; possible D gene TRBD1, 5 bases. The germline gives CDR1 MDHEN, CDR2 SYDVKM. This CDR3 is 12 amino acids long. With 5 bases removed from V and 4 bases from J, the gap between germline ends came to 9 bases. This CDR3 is CASSLRVYEQYF. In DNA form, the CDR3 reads TGTGCCAGCAGTCTCAGGGTTTACGAGCAGTACTTC.

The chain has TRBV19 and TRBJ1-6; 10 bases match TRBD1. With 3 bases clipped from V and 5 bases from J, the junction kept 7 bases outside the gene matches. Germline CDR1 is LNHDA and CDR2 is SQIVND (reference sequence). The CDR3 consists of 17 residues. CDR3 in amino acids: CASSIGGTGDNNSPLHF. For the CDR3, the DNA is TGTGCCAGTAGTATCGGTGGGACAGGGGACAATAATTCACCCCTCCACTTT.

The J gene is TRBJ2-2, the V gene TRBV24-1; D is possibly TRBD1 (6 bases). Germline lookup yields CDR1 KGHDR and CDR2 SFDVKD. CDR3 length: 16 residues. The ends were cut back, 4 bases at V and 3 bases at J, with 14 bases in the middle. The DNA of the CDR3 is TGTGCCACCAGTGACTCGAACAGGGCCTACACCGGGGAGCTGTTTTTT. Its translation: CATSDSNRAYTGELFF.

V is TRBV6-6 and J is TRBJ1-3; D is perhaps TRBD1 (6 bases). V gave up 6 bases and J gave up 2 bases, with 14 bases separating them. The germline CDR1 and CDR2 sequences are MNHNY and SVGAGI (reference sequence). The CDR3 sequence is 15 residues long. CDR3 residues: CASSRLPGAGNTIYF. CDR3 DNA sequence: TGTGCCAGCAGCCGGCTCCCAGGGGCTGGAAACACCATATATTTT.

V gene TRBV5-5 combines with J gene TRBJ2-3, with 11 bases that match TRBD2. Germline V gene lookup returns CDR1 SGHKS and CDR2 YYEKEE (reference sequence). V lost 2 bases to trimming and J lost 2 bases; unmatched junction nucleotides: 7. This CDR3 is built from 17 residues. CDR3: CASSFVQTSGITDTQYF. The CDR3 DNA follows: TGTGCCAGCAGCTTTGTACAGACTAGCGGGATCACAGATACGCAGTATTTT.

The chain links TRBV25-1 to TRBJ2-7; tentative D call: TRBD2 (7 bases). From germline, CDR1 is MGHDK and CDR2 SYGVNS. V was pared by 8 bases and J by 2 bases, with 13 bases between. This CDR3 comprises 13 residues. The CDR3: CASGGAGTYEQYF. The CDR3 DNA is TGTGCCAGCGGGGGGGCTGGAACCTACGAGCAGTACTTC.

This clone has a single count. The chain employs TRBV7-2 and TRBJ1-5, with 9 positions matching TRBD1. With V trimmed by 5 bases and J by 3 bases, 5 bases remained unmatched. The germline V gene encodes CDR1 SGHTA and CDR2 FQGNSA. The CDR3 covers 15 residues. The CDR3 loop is CASSPRTGVNQPQHF. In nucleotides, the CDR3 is TGTGCCAGCAGCCCGCGGACAGGGGTCAATCAGCCCCAGCATTTT.

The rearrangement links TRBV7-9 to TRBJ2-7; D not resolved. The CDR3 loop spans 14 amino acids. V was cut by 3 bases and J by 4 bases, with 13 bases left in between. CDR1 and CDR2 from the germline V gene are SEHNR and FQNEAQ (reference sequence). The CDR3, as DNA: TGTGCCAGCAGCTTTGGCTTGCCGAATTACGAGCAGTACTTC. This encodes CASSFGLPNYEQYF.

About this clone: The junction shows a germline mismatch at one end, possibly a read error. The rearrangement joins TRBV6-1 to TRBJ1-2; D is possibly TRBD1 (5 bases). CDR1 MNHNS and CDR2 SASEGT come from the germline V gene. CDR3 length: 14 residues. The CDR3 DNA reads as TGTGCCAGCAGCGAAGATTGGCGACGGGGGGAGGGGACCTTC. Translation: CASSEDWRRGEGTF.

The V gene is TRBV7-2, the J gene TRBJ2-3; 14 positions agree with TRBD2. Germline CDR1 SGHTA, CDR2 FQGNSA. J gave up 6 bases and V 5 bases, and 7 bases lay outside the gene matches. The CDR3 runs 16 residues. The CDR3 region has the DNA TGTGCCAGCAGCCCCTGGACTAGCGGGGGGAGGGATACGCAGTATTTT. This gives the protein CASSPWTSGGRDTQYF.

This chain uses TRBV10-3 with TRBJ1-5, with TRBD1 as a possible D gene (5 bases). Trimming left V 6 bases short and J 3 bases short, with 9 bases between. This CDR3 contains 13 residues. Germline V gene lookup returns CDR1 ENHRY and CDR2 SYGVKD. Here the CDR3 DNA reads TGTGCCATCAGAGCAGGGTTCAATCAGCCCCAGCATTTT. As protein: CAIRAGFNQPQHF.

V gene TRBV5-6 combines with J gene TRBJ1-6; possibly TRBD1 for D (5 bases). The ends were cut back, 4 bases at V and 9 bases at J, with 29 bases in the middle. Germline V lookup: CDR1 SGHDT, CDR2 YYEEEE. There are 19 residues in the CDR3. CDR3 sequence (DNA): TGTGCCAGCAGCCCACATGGGGGGGGATTGGAAGGGCAGAGTTCACCCCTCCACTTT. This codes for CASSPHGGGLEGQSSPLHF.

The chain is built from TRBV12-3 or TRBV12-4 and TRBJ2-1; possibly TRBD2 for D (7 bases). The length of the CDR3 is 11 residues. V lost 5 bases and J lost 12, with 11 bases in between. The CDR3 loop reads CASSPGGGQFF. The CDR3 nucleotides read TGTGCCAGCAGTCCGGGGGGCGGGCAGTTCTTC.

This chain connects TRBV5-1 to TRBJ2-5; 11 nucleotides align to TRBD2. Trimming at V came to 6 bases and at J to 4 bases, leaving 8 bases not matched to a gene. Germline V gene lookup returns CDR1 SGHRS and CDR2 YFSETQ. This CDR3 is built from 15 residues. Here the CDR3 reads CASTTRLAGTETQYF. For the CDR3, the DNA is TGCGCCAGCACCACCAGACTAGCGGGGACAGAGACCCAGTACTTC.

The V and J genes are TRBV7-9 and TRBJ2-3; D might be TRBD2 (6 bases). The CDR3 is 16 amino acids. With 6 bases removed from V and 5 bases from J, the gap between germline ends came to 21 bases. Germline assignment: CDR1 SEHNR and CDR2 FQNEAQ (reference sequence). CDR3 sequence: CASSPLAGKAEDTQYF. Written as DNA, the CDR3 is TGTGCCAGCAGTCCCCTGGCGGGGAAGGCGGAAGATACGCAGTATTTT. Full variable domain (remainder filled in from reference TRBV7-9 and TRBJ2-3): DTGVSQNPRHKITKRGQNVTFRCDPISEHNRLYWYRQTLGQGPEFLTYFQNEAQLEKSRLLSDRFSAERPKGSFSTLEIQRTEQGDSAMYLCASSPLAGKAEDTQYFGPGTRLTVL.

The chain's CDR3 is CASSESRQGEQPQHF. CDR3 nucleotides: TGTGCCAGCTCCGAAAGTCGACAGGGAGAGCAGCCCCAGCATTTT. The gene calls are TRBV18 and TRBJ1-5, with 7 bases identical to TRBD1. Trimming removed 6 bases from V and 7 bases from J; junction bases left unmatched: 12. Germline V gene data show CDR1 as KGHSH and CDR2 as LQKENI. The CDR3 sequence is 15 residues long.

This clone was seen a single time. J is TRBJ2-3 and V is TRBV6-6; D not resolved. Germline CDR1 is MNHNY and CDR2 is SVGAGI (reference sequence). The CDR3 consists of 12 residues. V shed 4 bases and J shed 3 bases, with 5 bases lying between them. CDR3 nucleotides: TGTGCCAGCAGTTCCCATACAGATACGCAGTATTTT. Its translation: CASSSHTDTQYF.